The source of this TCR beta chain is a study of CD8 T cells in Susac syndrome (dated 2019 in TCRdb). Concerning the study at large: Whether CD8+ T cell activation and differentiation in Susac syndrome was antigen driven was tested using repertoire sequencing. The study compared CD8+ T cell repertoire clonality among 12 healthy donors, approximately 14 Susac syndrome patients and approximately 16 multiple sclerosis patients.

Study-wide findings and limitations: The number of individuals in the TCR sequencing and HLA analysis was acknowledged as relatively small.

Including the terminal cysteine and phenylalanine, the CDR3 comprises 15 residues. Kept here is only the CDR3 DNA, which spans 45 bases and is read in frame from base 1. The V end loses 1 base and the J end loses 5 bases, and a stretch of 14 bases separates them. CDR1 and CDR2 are read off the germline V gene as SNHLY and FYNNEI. RNA was extracted with the RNeasy kit and 0.5 to 1 ug was reverse transcribed using random hexamers. The immunoSEQ multiplex PCR assay, which covers 54 Vbeta and 13 Jbeta segments, was used to amplify TCR beta CDR3 regions. PCR amplification bias was corrected using a synthetic template baseline for primer optimization and computational correction. Per the original workflow: Reads were annotated to V, D and J genes according to IMGT and were analyzed with immunoSEQ Analyzer, with only productive sequences retained. Clonality was calculated as one minus the Shannon entropy normalized by log2 of the number of productive unique sequences. For each patient and control, public and private clones were evaluated among the 100 most prevalent clones. Susac-specific clones were defined as absent from healthy and MS cohorts, 850 to 1,300 published viral clones and other ImmuneACCESS disease sequences. In TCRdb, the public reads were trimmed at Q25 with fastp and aligned with MiXCR, with productive beta chains retained. Identical CDR3 proteins give one entry, which carries the most common genes and DNA. V and J calls and clone size were set by TCRdb, not the authors. Present in this sample are 100,000 to 150,000 distinct CDR3 sequences, 80% to 85% of which were seen just once. The leading ten clones occupy approximately 0.51% of the sample.

Peripheral blood CD8+ and CD4+ T cells from healthy donors, Susac syndrome patients and multiple sclerosis patients were profiled by high-throughput TCR beta sequencing. The multiple sclerosis controls were treatment-naive patients whose relapsing-remitting disease, either stable or active, fulfilled the revised McDonald criteria. Bulk CD8+ and CD4+ T cells were purified by magnetic negative isolation, while CD8+ TEMRA cells were enriched using FACS. Blood was collected in EDTA tubes and processed within 24 hours, with PBMCs isolated through density gradient centrifugation. PBMCs destined for TCR sequencing were cryopreserved in liquid nitrogen and later thawed in a 37 °C water bath. A purity of at least 90% was achieved for sorted or isolated CD4+, CD8+ and CD8+ TEMRA cells. Of note for this clonotype: The antigen this receptor binds is unknown. Per-base quality was not reported, and no clone a single base away is much larger than it.

This receptor was taken from a human donor with multiple sclerosis. Sequences were obtained from CD8+ T cells from PBMCs. The rearrangement combines TRBV2 with TRBJ2-5; the D region possibly corresponds to TRBD2 (6 bases align). The CDR3 reads CASSEDASDRETQYF. The DNA sequence follows: TGTGCCAGCAGTGAAGACGCTAGCGATAGGGAGACCCAGTACTTC.